This entry lists 13 T cell receptor beta chains sequenced from one sample in a study of blood T cell repertoires in COVID-19. Using immunoSEQ multiplex PCR, the repertoire was profiled, and TCRdb retains in-frame clones only, with some absent. The sample yields about 230,000 clones, roughly 81% seen once. Sequencing was carried out using peripheral blood. Receptors originate from an elderly woman with COVID-19, enrolled during active disease.

The table lists this clone with a few counts. CDR3 residues: CASSLRRGNQPQHF. DNA of the CDR3: TGTGCCAGCAGTCTCCGGAGAGGCAATCAGCCCCAGCATTTT. This sequence joins TRBV6-5 and TRBJ1-5; no definite D call. Trimming pared 5 bases from V and 2 bases from J, leaving 10 bases between. The germline V gene has CDR1 MNHEY and CDR2 SVGAGI. The CDR3 runs 14 residues.

This chain joins TRBV5-6 and TRBJ1-1; TRBD1 matches at 7 bases. Per the germline V gene, CDR1 is SGHDT and CDR2 is YYEEEE. This CDR3 contains 15 residues. The ends lost 4 bases at V and 5 bases at J; junction bases unmatched: 11. CDR3 nucleotide sequence: TGTGCCAGCAGCCTACTGACAGGGTCCAGTACTGAAGCTTTCTTT. Residues: CASSLLTGSSTEAFF.

This clone has a handful of counts. J is TRBJ2-1 and V is TRBV4-1, with D maybe TRBD2 (6 bases). Trimming cost V 0 bases and J 4 bases, with 25 bases left between them. Germline CDR1 is MGHRA and CDR2 is YSYEKL. The CDR3 is 20 amino acids. This CDR3 reads CASSQEGPVGRVTRYNEQFF. As DNA, the CDR3 is TGCGCCAGCAGCCAAGAGGGCCCCGTTGGGCGAGTGACTAGGTACAATGAGCAGTTCTTC.

V usage is TRBV28 and J usage is TRBJ1-2; D gene uncertain. Between the trimmed V and J ends, which lost 6 bases and 5 bases, there was a span of 13 bases. Germline V CDR1 and CDR2: MDHEN, SYDVKM. The CDR3 consists of 13 residues. The CDR3 here is CASSQTPPYGYTF. DNA for the CDR3: TGTGCCAGCAGCCAGACTCCCCCTTATGGCTACACCTTC.

The chain is built from TRBV27 and TRBJ2-7; D possibly corresponds to TRBD1 (6 bases). V lost 2 bases, J lost 3 bases, and 14 bases lay in between. There are 15 residues in the CDR3. Germline V lookup: CDR1 MNHEY, CDR2 SMNVEV (reference sequence). Here the CDR3 reads CASSLAGTSVYEQYF. CDR3 DNA sequence: TGTGCCAGCAGTTTAGCCGGGACATCAGTCTACGAGCAGTACTTC.

The chain employs TRBV27 and TRBJ1-1, with D unclear. The V end was cut by 2 bases, the J end by 3 bases, with 10 bases between. This CDR3 is 14 amino acids long. Germline V gives CDR1 MNHEY, CDR2 SMNVEV (reference sequence). CDR3: CASSLGQTHTEAFF. The CDR3 bases are TGTGCCAGCAGTTTAGGGCAGACCCACACTGAAGCTTTCTTT.

This clone appeared once. This rearrangement joins TRBV30 to TRBJ1-1; 10 positions agree with TRBD1. This CDR3 contains 14 residues. Per the germline V gene, CDR1 is GTSNPN and CDR2 is SVGIG (reference sequence). V shed 3 bases, J shed 5 bases, and the junction held 6 bases outside the gene matches. The CDR3 loop is CAWRTGGKGTEAFF. CDR3 DNA sequence: TGTGCCTGGAGGACAGGGGGCAAAGGGACTGAAGCTTTCTTT.

This clone was observed a few times. This sample also contains other DNA sequences that code for the same CDR3. The chain carries TRBV9 and TRBJ2-1; 12 bases map to TRBD2. In germline, CDR1 is SGDLS, CDR2 YYNGEE. V lost 1 base, J lost 4 bases, and 0 bases stayed unmatched. This CDR3 region has 15 residues. The CDR3 DNA reads as TGTGCCAGCAGCGTACTAGCGGGGGGGTACAATGAGCAGTTCTTC. Translation: CASSVLAGGYNEQFF.

V gene TRBV30 combines with J gene TRBJ2-2; a possible D gene is TRBD1 (6 bases). Germline V gene lookup returns CDR1 GTSNPN and CDR2 SVGIG (reference sequence). The CDR3 extends over 14 amino acids. In DNA form, the CDR3 reads TGTGCTTGGCAAGGGGGAACTAACACCGGGGAGCTGTTTTTT. This encodes CAWQGGTNTGELFF.

This sequence joins TRBV5-6 and TRBJ1-1; TRBD1 aligns across 8 bases. Germline values: CDR1 SGHDT, CDR2 YYEEEE. This CDR3 comprises 12 residues. The V segment lost 4 bases and the J segment 10 bases; nucleotides outside the gene matches: 6. The CDR3 loop is CASSLQGAGAFF. For the CDR3, the DNA is TGTGCCAGCAGCCTTCAGGGGGCCGGAGCTTTCTTT.

The chain joins TRBV11-1 to TRBJ2-2; weak D call: TRBD2 (6 bases). Germline V gene sequence: CDR1 SGHAT, CDR2 FQDESV (reference sequence). V was cut by 5 bases and J by 7 bases, with 17 bases left in between. The CDR3 is made up of 15 amino acids. In nucleotides, the CDR3 is TGTGCCAGCAGCATCTCCGGGACCGGGGGCGGGGAGCTGTTTTTT. Amino acid sequence: CASSISGTGGGELFF.

The CDR3 DNA sequence: TGTGCCAGCAGCTTAGCCTTGACAGGTACCTACGAGCAGTACTTC. Translating it yields CASSLALTGTYEQYF. This chain uses TRBV7-9 with TRBJ2-7; the D gene is possibly TRBD1 (6 bases). CDR3 length: 15 amino acids. Germline V lookup: CDR1 SEHNR, CDR2 FQNEAQ (reference sequence). Trimming shortened V by 0 bases and J by 2 bases, and 11 bases separated the two germline ends.

CDR3 sequence reads: CASSEAGQGDGYTF. The CDR3 nucleotides are TGTGCCAGCAGTGAGGCTGGACAGGGCGATGGCTACACCTTC. The J gene is TRBJ1-2, the V gene TRBV2, with 8 bases identical to TRBD1. V was pared by 3 bases and J by 6 bases, with 6 bases of the junction left unmatched. This CDR3 contains 14 residues. The germline V gene has CDR1 SNHLY and CDR2 FYNNEI.